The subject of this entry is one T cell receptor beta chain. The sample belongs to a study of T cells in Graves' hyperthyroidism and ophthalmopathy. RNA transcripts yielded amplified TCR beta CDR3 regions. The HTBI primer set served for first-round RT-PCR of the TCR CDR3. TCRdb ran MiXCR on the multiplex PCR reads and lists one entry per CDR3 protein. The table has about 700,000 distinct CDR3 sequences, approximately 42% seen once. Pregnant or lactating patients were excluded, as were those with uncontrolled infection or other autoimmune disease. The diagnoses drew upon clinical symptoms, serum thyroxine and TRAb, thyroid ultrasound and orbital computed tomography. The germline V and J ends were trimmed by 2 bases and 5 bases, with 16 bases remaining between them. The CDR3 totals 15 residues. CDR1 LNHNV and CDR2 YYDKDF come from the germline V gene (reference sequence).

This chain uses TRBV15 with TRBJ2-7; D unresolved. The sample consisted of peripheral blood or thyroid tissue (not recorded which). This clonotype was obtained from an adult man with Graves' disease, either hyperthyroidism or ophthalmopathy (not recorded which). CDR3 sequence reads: CATSRPKWGIHEQYF. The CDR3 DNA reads TGTGCCACCAGCAGACCTAAGTGGGGAATACACGAGCAGTACTTC.